Following are 27 T cell receptor beta chains from one sample sequenced in a study of neurological immune-mediated disorders (dated by TCRdb to between 2017 and 2020). The library was built by means of 5' RACE. Sequenced using an Illumina HiSeq 2500. Starting from the raw public reads, TCRdb applied fastp trimming at Q25, assembled clones with MiXCR and retained in-frame beta chains. Rows with a matching CDR3 protein are joined into one entry that keeps the most common DNA and genes. Within this sample are about 52,000 distinct CDR3 sequences, with roughly 3.8% of them counted one time only. Approximately 7.1% of the sample belongs to the ten largest clones. The sequencing sample was made of PBMCs. The receptors derive from a man between 60 and 75 years old with multiple sclerosis.

This clonotype has at least ten counts. The rearrangement uses TRBV5-1 and TRBJ2-5, with D possibly TRBD1 on 6 matching bases. The germline V gene has CDR1 SGHRS and CDR2 YFSETQ. The CDR3 is made up of 15 amino acids. V lost 4 bases and J lost 5, with 18 bases in between. For the CDR3, the DNA is TGCGCCAGCAGCACGGGACAAGTGGAAGCGGAGACCCAGTACTTC. Protein sequence: CASSTGQVEAETQYF.

The V and J genes are TRBV5-6 and TRBJ1-5; weak D call: TRBD1 (5 bases). CDR1 and CDR2 from the germline V gene are SGHDT and YYEEEE. Trimming removed 4 bases at V and 3 bases at J, with 14 bases between. The CDR3 has 15 amino acids. The CDR3 region is CASSDSRRYNQPQHF. The DNA of the CDR3 is TGTGCCAGCAGCGACAGTCGTAGGTACAATCAGCCCCAGCATTTT. The entire variable domain, with the rest obtained from reference TRBV5-6 and TRBJ1-5, is as follows: DAGVTQSPTHLIKTRGQQVTLRCSPKSGHDTVSWYQQALGQGPQFIFQYYEEEERQRGNFPDRFSGHQFPNYSSELNVNALLLGDSALYLCASSDSRRYNQPQHFGDGTRLSIL.

This clonotype came up many times. V is TRBV19 and J is TRBJ2-1; 10 bases match TRBD2. Germline lookup yields CDR1 LNHDA and CDR2 SQIVND (reference sequence). V lost 4 bases and J lost 2; bases outside the gene matches: 11. The CDR3 runs 18 residues. The CDR3 sequence is CASSRAKPGTSAYNEQFF. As DNA, the CDR3 is TGTGCCAGTAGTAGGGCGAAACCCGGGACTAGCGCCTACAATGAGCAGTTCTTC.

This clonotype was detected ten times or more. The chain has TRBV28 and TRBJ1-2, with D perhaps matching TRBD1 (5 bases). The V end was cut by 2 bases, the J end by 8 bases, with 15 bases between. This CDR3 region has 14 residues. Germline-derived CDR1 and CDR2 are MDHEN and SYDVKM. Here the CDR3 DNA reads TGTGCCAGCAGTTTAGGGGCTGGGGGGAGGGGCTACACCTTC. Its protein is CASSLGAGGRGYTF.

This clonotype has a count of ten or more. The chain uses TRBV20-1 and TRBJ2-1; TRBD2 agrees at 7 bases. This CDR3 comprises 16 residues. Trimming removed 5 bases from V and 8 bases from J; junction bases left unmatched: 18. Germline CDR1 and CDR2: DFQATT and SNEGSKA (reference sequence). The CDR3, as DNA: TGCAGTGCTCCCGATGATTTGCAGGGAGGGAGGGATGAGCAGTTCTTC. Encoded protein: CSAPDDLQGGRDEQFF.

This clonotype was counted only a few times. The chain couples TRBV12-3 or TRBV12-4 to TRBJ1-3; D gene unclear. With 11 bases removed from V and 8 bases from J, the gap between germline ends came to 13 bases. This CDR3 region has 11 residues. The CDR3 protein is CALTRGYTIYF. The CDR3 region has the DNA TGTGCCCTTACACGGGGATACACCATATATTTT.

The genes are TRBV28 and TRBJ1-2; TRBD1 might be the D (5 bases). This CDR3 has 12 amino acids. Germline lookup yields CDR1 MDHEN and CDR2 SYDVKM. The V and J ends lost 5 bases and 7 bases respectively, with 11 bases between them. The CDR3 reads CASSPTGVGYTF. CDR3 DNA: TGTGCCAGCAGTCCTACGGGGGTTGGCTACACCTTC.

This clonotype was observed at least ten times. The rearrangement uses TRBV7-9 and TRBJ2-7, with D perhaps given as TRBD1 or TRBD2 (5 bases each). Germline V gene data show CDR1 as SEHNR and CDR2 as FQNEAQ (reference sequence). V lost 4 bases and J 0 bases, leaving 13 bases between the germline ends. There are 15 residues in the CDR3. CDR3 sequence reads: CASSSGTVSSYEQYF. CDR3 DNA sequence: TGTGCCAGCAGCTCTGGGACGGTAAGCTCCTACGAGCAGTACTTC.

This clonotype was detected only a few times. The chain carries TRBV6-1 and TRBJ2-1; possibly TRBD2 for D (6 bases). Trimming stripped 3 bases from V and 6 bases from J, with 12 bases between. From germline, CDR1 is MNHNS and CDR2 SASEGT. The CDR3 is 14 amino acids. CDR3 loop: CASSEVGGGNEQFF. For the CDR3, the DNA is TGTGCCAGCAGTGAGGTGGGAGGTGGCAATGAGCAGTTCTTC.

The rearrangement uses TRBV7-3 and TRBJ1-6; D is unresolved. Germline V lookup: CDR1 SGHTA, CDR2 FQGTGA. V lost 0 bases and J 10 bases, leaving 7 bases between the germline ends. The CDR3 extends over 13 amino acids. In nucleotides, the CDR3 is TGTGCCAGCAGCTTAACCCCCTTATCACCCCTCCACTTT. Encoded protein: CASSLTPLSPLHF.

This clonotype was seen only a few times. V usage is TRBV20-1 and J usage is TRBJ2-1; 9 bases align to TRBD2. With V trimmed by 6 bases and J by 6 bases, 12 bases remained unmatched. Germline lookup yields CDR1 DFQATT and CDR2 SNEGSKA (reference sequence). The CDR3 is made up of 15 amino acids. The CDR3: CSASKRAGGANEQFF. The CDR3 DNA reads as TGCAGTGCCTCCAAGAGAGCGGGGGGAGCCAATGAGCAGTTCTTC.

This clonotype was observed many times. This sequence joins TRBV5-1 and TRBJ2-5; D remains ambiguous. The V end lost 2 bases, the J end lost 1 base, and 9 bases lay between the germline ends. Germline CDR1 and CDR2: SGHRS and YFSETQ. This CDR3 has 14 amino acids. The CDR3 loop is CASSFYTVQETQYF. The CDR3 DNA follows: TGCGCCAGCAGCTTTTATACTGTCCAAGAGACCCAGTACTTC.

This clonotype has at least ten counts. The chain links TRBV10-3 to TRBJ1-1; possibly TRBD1 for D (5 bases). V lost 4 bases and J lost 8, with 11 bases in between. Germline values: CDR1 ENHRY, CDR2 SYGVKD. The CDR3 runs to 12 residues. CDR3 DNA: TGTGCCATCAGTGGCAGGGACGGGGAAGCTTTCTTT. Its translation: CAISGRDGEAFF.

The table lists this clonotype with many counts. The chain carries TRBV5-6 and TRBJ1-2; no clear D. The CDR3 sequence is 14 residues long. The V gene lost 0 bases and the J gene lost 2 bases, with 8 bases spanning the gap. Per germline, CDR1 SGHDT and CDR2 YYEEEE. The CDR3 DNA reads as TGTGCCAGCAGCTTGGTAGACGGAAACTATGGCTACACCTTC. Amino acids: CASSLVDGNYGYTF.

This clonotype has a handful of counts. The chain combines TRBV7-9 with TRBJ1-1; D not resolved. CDR1 and CDR2 from the germline V gene are SEHNR and FQNEAQ (reference sequence). This CDR3 comprises 12 residues. The V gene lost 1 base and the J gene lost 4 bases, with 4 bases spanning the gap. CDR3: CASSLGVTEAFF. The CDR3 nucleotides are TGTGCCAGCAGCTTAGGGGTCACTGAAGCTTTCTTT.

This clonotype was seen ten or more times. The V gene is TRBV9, the J gene TRBJ1-1, with D possibly matching TRBD1 (5 bases). From germline, CDR1 is SGDLS and CDR2 YYNGEE. The CDR3 loop spans 14 amino acids. V lost 1 base and J 6 bases, leaving 13 bases between the germline ends. The CDR3 region is CASSVLSGSPEAFF. For the CDR3, the DNA is TGTGCCAGCAGCGTACTATCAGGGTCCCCTGAAGCTTTCTTT.

In its sample, this clonotype was seen many times. This chain joins TRBV29-1 and TRBJ2-3; D is ambiguous. V was pared by 4 bases and J by 4 bases, with 6 bases between. The CDR3 is 11 amino acids. Germline V lookup: CDR1 SQVTM, CDR2 ANQGSEA. CDR3 nucleotides: TGCAGCGTTGGGTTTCCAGATACGCAGTATTTT. Amino acids: CSVGFPDTQYF.

Many counts were recorded for this clonotype. The chain combines TRBV20-1 with TRBJ2-1; D is undetermined. The V gene's germline CDR1 is DFQATT and CDR2 SNEGSKA (reference sequence). Trimming stripped 5 bases from V and 2 bases from J, with 10 bases between. This CDR3 is built from 13 residues. The CDR3 nucleotides read TGCAGTGCTTCCCACGGAACCTACAATGAGCAGTTCTTC. Amino acid sequence: CSASHGTYNEQFF.

This clonotype showed up many times. This chain joins TRBV28 and TRBJ1-3; no clear D gene. Germline-derived CDR1 and CDR2 are MDHEN and SYDVKM. The CDR3 is 11 residues long. The CDR3 bases are TGTGCGGGAGGCTCTGGAAACACCATATATTTT. The encoded protein is CAGGSGNTIYF.

In this sample, this clonotype turned up a few times. A much larger clone is a single base away; this may be a read error. The chain employs TRBV25-1 and TRBJ2-7; 9 positions match TRBD1. The V gene's germline CDR1 is MGHDK and CDR2 SYGVNS. The CDR3 has 12 amino acids. Germline trimming cut 7 bases from V and 7 bases from J; bases unmatched to any gene: 5. DNA for the CDR3: TGTGCCAGCACCGGACAGGGGAAAGAGCAGTACTTC. Translating it yields CASTGQGKEQYF.

There are many counts of this clonotype. This chain links TRBV5-1 with TRBJ2-2, with D perhaps TRBD1 or TRBD2 (5 bases each). The germline gives CDR1 SGHRS, CDR2 YFSETQ. The CDR3 covers 14 residues. The V end was cut by 3 bases, the J end by 4 bases, with 10 bases between. DNA for the CDR3: TGCGCCAGCAGCTCCGGGACCTTCACCGGGGAGCTGTTTTTT. Its translation is CASSSGTFTGELFF.

This clonotype was counted many times. The chain couples TRBV7-3 to TRBJ2-2, with a tentative D call TRBD1 (6 bases). CDR1 and CDR2 (germline): SGHTA, FQGTGA. The germline V and J ends were trimmed by 4 bases and 0 bases, with 12 bases remaining between them. This CDR3 region has 16 residues. The CDR3 reads CASSSDRSANTGELFF. The CDR3 nucleotides are TGTGCCAGCAGCTCTGACAGGTCCGCGAACACCGGGGAGCTGTTTTTT.

This clonotype has a count of ten or more. The chain employs TRBV2 and TRBJ2-2; D is unresolved. V lost 8 bases to trimming and J lost 5 bases, with 12 bases between them. The CDR3 runs 13 residues. Per the germline V gene, CDR1 is SNHLY and CDR2 is FYNNEI. The CDR3 region is CASCPWRTGELFF. For the CDR3, the DNA is TGTGCCAGCTGCCCATGGCGGACCGGGGAGCTGTTTTTT. The variable domain in full, completed from reference TRBV2 and TRBJ2-2, reads EPEVTQTPSHQVTQMGQEVILRCVPISNHLYFYWYRQILGQKVEFLVSFYNNEISEKSEIFDDQFSVERPDGSNFTLKIRSTKLEDSAMYFCASCPWRTGELFFGEGSRLTVL.

This clonotype was detected ten times or more. This rearrangement joins TRBV9 to TRBJ2-5, with 8 bases identical to TRBD2. The CDR3 loop spans 16 amino acids. The V and J ends lost 0 bases and 4 bases, in that order; junction bases with no gene match: 8. CDR1 and CDR2 from the germline V gene are SGDLS and YYNGEE. The CDR3 DNA is TGTGCCAGCAGCGTAGCCGGGGGGGTTGTGACAGAGACCCAGTACTTC. Protein product: CASSVAGGVVTETQYF.

This chain joins TRBV5-1 and TRBJ2-2; D call uncertain. Germline-derived CDR1 and CDR2 are SGHRS and YFSETQ. V gave up 1 base and J gave up 8 bases, with 9 bases separating them. The CDR3 runs to 13 residues. Here the CDR3 reads CASSLPPLGELFF. DNA for the CDR3: TGCGCCAGCAGCTTGCCCCCGTTGGGGGAGCTGTTTTTT.

This clonotype was picked up many times. The chain combines TRBV6-6 with TRBJ2-4; D may be TRBD1 or TRBD2 (5 bases each). CDR3 size: 13 residues. Germline V gives CDR1 MNHNY, CDR2 SVGAGI (reference sequence). Trimming took off 4 bases at V and 7 bases at J, with 11 bases between the two ends. The CDR3 DNA is TGTGCCAGCAGTTCGTCGGGGCAGAACATTCAGTACTTC. It codes for CASSSSGQNIQYF.

Many counts were recorded for this clonotype. The J gene is TRBJ2-7, the V gene TRBV5-1, with D perhaps matching TRBD2 (6 bases). V lost 5 bases, J lost 0 bases, and 12 bases lay in between. The CDR3 is 14 amino acids. Looked up from germline, CDR1 is SGHRS and CDR2 is YFSETQ. The CDR3 spells CASSPTGSSYEQYF. The CDR3 region has the DNA TGCGCCAGCAGTCCTACCGGGAGCTCCTACGAGCAGTACTTC.